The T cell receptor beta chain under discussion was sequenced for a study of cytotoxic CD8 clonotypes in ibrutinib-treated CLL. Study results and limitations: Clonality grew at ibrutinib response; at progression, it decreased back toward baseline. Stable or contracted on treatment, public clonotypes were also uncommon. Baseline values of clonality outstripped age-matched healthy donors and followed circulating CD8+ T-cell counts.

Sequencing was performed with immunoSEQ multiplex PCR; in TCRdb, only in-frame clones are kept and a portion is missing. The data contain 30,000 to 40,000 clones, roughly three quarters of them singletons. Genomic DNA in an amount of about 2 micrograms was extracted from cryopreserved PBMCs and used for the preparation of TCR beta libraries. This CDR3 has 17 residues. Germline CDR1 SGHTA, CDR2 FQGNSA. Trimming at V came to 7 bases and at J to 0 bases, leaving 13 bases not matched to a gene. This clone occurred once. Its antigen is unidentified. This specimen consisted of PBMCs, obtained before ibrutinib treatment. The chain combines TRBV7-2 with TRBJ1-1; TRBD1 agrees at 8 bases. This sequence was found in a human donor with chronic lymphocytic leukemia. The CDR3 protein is CASNSGGTGHLNTEAFF. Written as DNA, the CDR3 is TGTGCCAGCAACTCAGGGGGGACAGGTCATCTGAACACTGAAGCTTTCTTT.